Shown below are 2 T cell receptor beta chains from a single sample sequenced in a study of blood T cell repertoires in COVID-19. Produced via immunoSEQ multiplex PCR; TCRdb's table is partial and in-frame only. This repertoire shows some 200,000 clones, less than 95% found once; its top ten account for about 0.76%. The sequencing sample was made of peripheral blood. These receptors were collected from a young man with COVID-19, enrolled during active disease.

V and J are TRBV27 and TRBJ1-1; D remains unclear. The CDR3 is 13 amino acids. V shed 2 bases and J shed 8 bases, with 12 bases lying between them. Per germline, CDR1 MNHEY and CDR2 SMNVEV (reference sequence). The CDR3 here is CASSLTDWREAFF. The CDR3 bases are TGTGCCAGCAGTTTAACGGACTGGAGGGAAGCTTTCTTT.

The chain recombines TRBV6-5 with TRBJ2-2; D might be TRBD1 (5 bases). In germline, CDR1 is MNHEY, CDR2 SVGAGI. Between the trimmed V and J ends, which lost 10 bases and 4 bases, there was a span of 19 bases. CDR3 length: 15 residues. CDR3 in DNA: TGTGCCACCCATACAGGCCGACCACCCACCGGGGAGCTGTTTTTT. This encodes CATHTGRPPTGELFF.